This T cell receptor beta chain was identified during a study of T-cell memory formation after mild COVID-19. Whole-study results and caveats: The study found contracting CD4+ clones mainly in CM and EM and contracting CD8+ clones in EMRA. Unconfirmed was the SARS-CoV-2 specificity of second-wave clones that peaked on day 37. Several responding clones turned up in pre-infection memory, indicating that cross-reactive memory may have taken part. Day 15 to 85 contracting clones showed balanced CD4/CD8; later expanders leaned CD4+.

Germline-derived CDR1 and CDR2 are LNHNV and YYDKDF (reference sequence). The CDR3 contains 15 residues. Trimming shortened V by 5 bases and J by 2 bases, and 12 bases separated the two germline ends. Via MiXCR, TCRdb re-called the 5' RACE reads, giving one row per CDR3 protein. The table includes roughly 560,000 distinct CDR3 sequences, roughly 21% detected once. There are a few counts of this clonotype. Its antigen is undetermined. This TCR was recovered from an adult woman who had mild COVID-19 (a few samples of this study predate the infection). Cell type and time point are not known. Sequenced: PBMCs or a T cell subset sorted from them (not recorded which). This sequence joins TRBV15 and TRBJ2-2, with D possibly TRBD2 on 5 matching bases. The CDR3 DNA sequence: TGTGCCACCAGCTTGCTAGCCGTTAACACCGGGGAGCTGTTTTTT. Translated: CATSLLAVNTGELFF.